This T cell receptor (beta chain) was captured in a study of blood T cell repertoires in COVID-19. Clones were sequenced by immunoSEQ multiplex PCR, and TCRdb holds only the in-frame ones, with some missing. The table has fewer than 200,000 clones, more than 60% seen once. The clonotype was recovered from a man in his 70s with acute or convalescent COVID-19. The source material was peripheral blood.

CDR3 coding DNA: TGTGCCAGCAGCGCGACCTACGAGCAGTACTTC. As protein: CASSATYEQYF. This sequence joins TRBV2 and TRBJ2-7; D is uncertain. Germline-derived CDR1 and CDR2 are SNHLY and FYNNEI. The CDR3 is 11 residues long. V lost 6 bases and J 2 bases, leaving 5 bases between the germline ends.